This T cell receptor (beta chain) emerged from a study of T cell responses to AZD1222 COVID-19 vaccine. Repertoires were generated with immunoSEQ multiplex PCR, while TCRdb's copy carries only in-frame clones and drops some. The table includes about 99,000 clones, about 90% detected once. V shed 1 base and J shed 4 bases, with 13 bases lying between them. The CDR3 totals 14 residues. Germline values: CDR1 GTSNPN, CDR2 SVGIG (reference sequence). This clone appeared once. The clonotype originates from an adult in good health. The V and J genes are TRBV30 and TRBJ1-2, with D unresolved. The source was peripheral blood, collected on day 0 of AZD1222 vaccination. The CDR3 DNA reads TGTGCCTGGAGTGCTAGACGCAGTTCCTATGGCTACACCTTC. Translation gives CAWSARRSSYGYTF.